The source of this TCR beta chain is a study of Graves' ophthalmopathy and Graves' hyperthyroidism. TCR beta CDR3 regions were amplified from RNA transcripts. RT-PCR with HTBI primers came first, then second-round multiplex PCR. TCRdb reprocessed the multiplex PCR reads via MiXCR and lists one record per CDR3 protein. The data show a few hundred thousand distinct CDR3 sequences, roughly 15% seen once. The CDR3 is made up of 14 amino acids. Trimming took 6 bases from V and 0 from J, leaving 9 bases between them. This clonotype occurred many times. The chain combines TRBV12-3 or TRBV12-4 with TRBJ1-5; a possible D gene is TRBD1 (5 bases). The source of this sequence is a woman aged 18-35 years with stable Graves' hyperthyroidism. The sample was peripheral blood. CDR3 sequence: CASRVGVSNQPQHF. DNA for the CDR3: TGTGCCAGCAGGGTGGGGGTTAGCAATCAGCCCCAGCATTTT.